One sample yielded the 15 T cell receptor beta chains listed below, sequenced in a study of sequential checkpoint blockade in melanoma. Clones were sequenced by immunoSEQ multiplex PCR, and TCRdb holds only the in-frame ones, with some missing. The table shows 15,000 to 20,000 clones, with roughly 73% occurring only once. Treatment noted: randomized to nivolumab then ipilimumab (arm A) or the reverse (arm B). The sample here was CD8+ T cells sorted from blood (inferred from file names), taken from a patient given nivolumab and ipilimumab in sequence. The receptor source for this set is a human donor with melanoma.

The chain employs TRBV6-4 and TRBJ2-1; 13 positions agree with TRBD2. CDR3 length equals 15 residues. With V trimmed by 3 bases and J by 7 bases, 3 bases remained unmatched. Germline CDR1 is MRHNA and CDR2 is SNTAGT. The CDR3 protein is CASSETSGGTNEQFF. The CDR3 coding sequence is TGTGCCAGCAGTGAGACTAGCGGGGGGACGAATGAGCAGTTCTTC.

V usage is TRBV7-3 and J usage is TRBJ2-2; TRBD2 aligns across 7 bases. Trimming removed 5 bases from V and 6 bases from J; junction bases left unmatched: 3. The CDR3 is 13 amino acids. Germline CDR1 is SGHTA and CDR2 is FQGTGA. The CDR3 region has the DNA TGTGCCAGCAGCCTCGGGAGGCCCGGGGAGCTGTTTTTT. It specifies CASSLGRPGELFF.

This rearrangement joins TRBV19 to TRBJ1-1, with a weak D call TRBD1 (6 bases). V shed 10 bases and J shed 5 bases, with 14 bases lying between them. This CDR3 contains 12 residues. In germline, CDR1 is LNHDA, CDR2 SQIVND (reference sequence). For the CDR3, the DNA is TGTGCCACCTCACAGGGCCTGACTGAAGCTTTCTTT. Amino acids: CATSQGLTEAFF.

The rearrangement uses TRBV5-4 and TRBJ2-7; D is possibly TRBD2 (5 bases). The germline CDR1 and CDR2 sequences are SGHNT and YYREEE (reference sequence). The V and J ends lost 4 bases and 2 bases respectively, with 13 bases between them. This CDR3 is 14 amino acids long. CDR3 protein: CASSTPDSTYEQYF. CDR3 DNA sequence: TGTGCCAGCAGCACCCCGGACTCAACCTACGAGCAGTACTTC.

By share, this clone counts as medium-sized. The rearrangement joins TRBV21-1 to TRBJ1-5; the table's D gene call, TRBD1, was not cross checked with the DNA. TRBV21-1 is assigned pseudogene status. This CDR3 spans 14 amino acids. CDR3 nucleotide sequence: TGTGCCAGCAAAGTGGGACAGGGACATCAGCCCCAGCATTTT. This codes for CASKVGQGHQPQHF.

The chain carries TRBV5-6 and TRBJ2-1; 8 nucleotides align to TRBD1. Unmatched junction bases numbered 9, after V lost 9 bases and J lost 4 bases. This CDR3 has 14 amino acids. Germline V CDR1 and CDR2: SGHDT, YYEEEE. The CDR3 DNA sequence: TGTGCCACATTACAGGGGGAGGATTACAATGAGCAGTTCTTC. It encodes CATLQGEDYNEQFF.

This clone was detected only once. The CDR3 region is CASSQEILAGGELFF. CDR3 DNA: TGTGCCAGCAGCCAAGAGATACTAGCTGGCGGGGAGCTGTTTTTT. The rearrangement uses TRBV4-2 and TRBJ2-2, with a tentative D call TRBD2 (6 bases). The germline gives CDR1 LGHNA, CDR2 YNFKEQ. CDR3 length equals 15 residues. Trimming shortened V by 0 bases and J by 7 bases, and 12 bases separated the two germline ends.

The chain joins TRBV6-1 to TRBJ2-1, with D maybe TRBD1 (5 bases). In germline, CDR1 is MNHNS, CDR2 SASEGT. The CDR3 is 14 amino acids. Trimming took off 5 bases at V and 4 bases at J, with 12 bases between the two ends. For the CDR3, the DNA is TGTGCCAGCAGTCAGGGTTTGGATTACAATGAGCAGTTCTTC. Translated, it gives CASSQGLDYNEQFF.

The chain combines TRBV5-4 with TRBJ2-1; D perhaps matches TRBD2 (7 bases). The CDR3 runs to 16 residues. Trimming left V 0 bases short and J 10 bases short, with 20 bases between. In germline, CDR1 is SGHNT, CDR2 YYREEE (reference sequence). In nucleotides, the CDR3 is TGTGCCAGCAGCTTGGGGTTGGCGGGGGCCCTTGGGGAGCAGTTCTTC. This translates into CASSLGLAGALGEQFF.

A single count supports this clone. The genes are TRBV9 and TRBJ1-4, with 9 bases matching TRBD1. Trimming took 0 bases from V and 5 from J; bases not matched to a gene: 2. Looked up from germline, CDR1 is SGDLS and CDR2 is YYNGEE. This CDR3 contains 15 residues. Written as DNA, the CDR3 is TGTGCCAGCAGCGTAGGAGGGACAGGGAATGAAAAACTGTTTTTT. This encodes CASSVGGTGNEKLFF.

V and J are TRBV25-1 and TRBJ2-5; no clear D gene. Germline V lookup: CDR1 MGHDK, CDR2 SYGVNS. This CDR3 contains 14 residues. V lost 1 base to trimming and J lost 5 bases, with 11 bases between them. The CDR3: CASSELVSRETQYF. CDR3 bases: TGTGCCAGCAGTGAATTGGTGAGCCGGGAGACCCAGTACTTC.

Points on this clone: The sample carries other DNA sequences with the same CDR3. This chain uses TRBV5-4 with TRBJ2-3; TRBD2 matches at 7 bases. This CDR3 is built from 14 residues. Germline V gene sequence: CDR1 SGHNT, CDR2 YYREEE (reference sequence). V was pared by 2 bases and J by 2 bases, with 2 bases of the junction left unmatched. The CDR3 nucleotides read TGTGCCAGCAGCTTTGGGGGGGTCACAGATACGCAGTATTTT. Protein sequence: CASSFGGVTDTQYF.

V is TRBV2 and J is TRBJ1-2, with TRBD1 as a possible D gene (6 bases). The V gene's germline CDR1 is SNHLY and CDR2 FYNNEI. The CDR3 has 15 residues. Trimming removed 4 bases at V and 1 base at J, with 13 bases between. This CDR3 reads CASSGGQVINYGYTF. DNA of the CDR3: TGTGCCAGCAGTGGGGGGCAGGTGATTAACTATGGCTACACCTTC.

This clone has just one count. The chain links TRBV7-9 to TRBJ1-2, with no clear D. The CDR3 has 16 amino acids. CDR1 and CDR2 (germline): SEHNR, FQNEAQ (reference sequence). Trimming took off 2 bases at V and 5 bases at J, with 18 bases between the two ends. The CDR3 loop is CASSLIGTASIYGYTF. The CDR3 DNA reads TGTGCCAGCAGCTTAATAGGAACAGCCTCTATATATGGCTACACCTTC.

This chain uses TRBV10-2 with TRBJ1-2, with 7 nucleotides matching TRBD1. The length of the CDR3 is 15 residues. Germline V gene data show CDR1 as WSHSY and CDR2 as SAAADI. V trimming: 3 bases; J trimming: 4 bases; junction bases outside the gene matches: 8. CDR3 in DNA: TGCGCCAGCAGTGACGGGACAGACTATTCCTATGGCTACACCTTC. It is translated as CASSDGTDYSYGYTF.